Listed here are 11 T cell receptor beta chains from one sample, sequenced in a study of cytomegalovirus exposure and HLA in healthy donors. PCR primers comprised 60 Vbeta and 13 Jbeta primers. Assay used: immunoSEQ multiplex PCR; TCRdb lists only in-frame clones, some missing. This table holds about 240,000 clones, 75% to 85% found once. Specimen: PBMCs. These receptor sequences come from an older woman in good health and CMV-seropositive.

The J gene is TRBJ2-1, the V gene TRBV5-1; D call uncertain. Germline CDR1 SGHRS, CDR2 YFSETQ. The CDR3 spans 11 residues. V shed 6 bases and J shed 5 bases, with 6 bases lying between them. CDR3 nucleotide sequence: TGCGCCAGCATGGTAGACAATGAGCAGTTCTTC. Its translation is CASMVDNEQFF.

The gene calls are TRBV4-1 and TRBJ2-1, with 12 nucleotides matching TRBD2. Looked up from germline, CDR1 is MGHRA and CDR2 is YSYEKL. The CDR3 contains 16 residues. The junction had 9 bases not matched to a gene; V was cut back by 5 bases and J by 7 bases. Here the CDR3 reads CASSWSRTSGINEQFF. The CDR3 region has the DNA TGCGCCAGCAGCTGGAGCCGGACTAGCGGGATAAATGAGCAGTTCTTC.

This clone turned up a few times. The CDR3, as DNA: TGTGCCAGCAGTCGAACTAGCGGGAACACCGGGGAGCTGTTTTTT. Its translation is CASSRTSGNTGELFF. V is TRBV7-3 and J is TRBJ2-2; TRBD2 matches at 8 bases. In germline, CDR1 is SGHTA, CDR2 FQGTGA. The CDR3 sequence is 15 residues long. V lost 6 bases to trimming and J lost 1 base; unmatched junction nucleotides: 4.

Details on this clone: Other DNA variants within this sample encode the same CDR3. The chain links TRBV30 to TRBJ2-1; tentatively, D is TRBD2 (6 bases). The CDR3 is made up of 14 amino acids. Trimming removed 2 bases from V and 0 bases from J, with 8 bases in between. In germline, CDR1 is GTSNPN, CDR2 SVGIG (reference sequence). The CDR3 region is CAWSRGSSYNEQFF. In DNA form, the CDR3 reads TGTGCCTGGAGTCGGGGGAGCTCCTACAATGAGCAGTTCTTC.

This clone appeared a single time. The chain has TRBV7-8 and TRBJ2-3; 12 nucleotides match TRBD2. The CDR3 has 17 residues. The junction had 8 bases not matched to a gene; V was cut back by 6 bases and J by 1 base. The germline gives CDR1 SGHVS, CDR2 FQNEAQ. CDR3 in amino acids: CASSLAGGPPGTDTQYF. Written as DNA, the CDR3 is TGTGCCAGCAGTCTAGCGGGAGGGCCTCCGGGCACAGATACGCAGTATTTT.

The chain couples TRBV5-1 to TRBJ2-7; no clear D. Deletions cut 0 bases from V and 6 bases from J, with 10 bases between. Germline V gene sequence: CDR1 SGHRS, CDR2 YFSETQ. The CDR3 has 13 amino acids. CDR3 protein: CASSLGSYSEQYF. CDR3 nucleotide sequence: TGCGCCAGCAGCTTGGGGTCTTATAGCGAGCAGTACTTC. The full variable domain, rest sourced from reference TRBV5-1 and TRBJ2-7, is KAGVTQTPRYLIKTRGQQVTLSCSPISGHRSVSWYQQTPGQGLQFLFEYFSETQRNKGNFPGRFSGRQFSNSRSEMNVSTLELGDSALYLCASSLGSYSEQYFGPGTRLTVT.

The chain employs TRBV28 and TRBJ2-2; TRBD1 might be the D (5 bases). V lost 4 bases and J lost 6, with 12 bases in between. This CDR3 spans 14 amino acids. Germline V lookup: CDR1 MDHEN, CDR2 SYDVKM. The CDR3 DNA reads TGTGCCAGCAGTTACATCCTAGGGGCCGGGGAGCTGTTTTTT. The encoded protein is CASSYILGAGELFF.

The V and J genes are TRBV5-1 and TRBJ2-5; tentatively, D is TRBD1 (5 bases). The J call is doubtful: the DNA matches TRBJ2-7 better. Germline V gene data show CDR1 as SGHRS and CDR2 as YFSETQ. This CDR3 spans 13 amino acids. CDR3 sequence: CASSWNTGSEQYF. DNA for the CDR3: TGCGCCAGCAGCTGGAATACAGGCTCCGAGCAGTACTTC.

The J gene is TRBJ2-3, the V gene TRBV9; D unclear. Germline loops: CDR1 SGDLS, CDR2 YYNGEE. CDR3 length: 14 residues. Trimming cost V 0 bases and J 4 bases, with 9 bases left between them. CDR3 in DNA: TGTGCCAGCAGCGTAGACCAGCGATCAGATACGCAGTATTTT. Its translation is CASSVDQRSDTQYF.

This chain uses TRBV5-1 with TRBJ1-1; D not certain. CDR1 SGHRS and CDR2 YFSETQ come from the germline V gene. The germline V and J ends were trimmed by 0 bases and 4 bases, with 10 bases remaining between them. The CDR3 consists of 14 residues. The CDR3 coding sequence is TGCGCCAGCAGCTTGGCCGCAGAATCCACTGAAGCTTTCTTT. As protein: CASSLAAESTEAFF.

V is TRBV28 and J is TRBJ2-7, with D possibly matching TRBD2 (5 bases). Looked up from germline, CDR1 is MDHEN and CDR2 is SYDVKM. This CDR3 is built from 14 residues. Between the trimmed V and J ends, which lost 2 bases and 2 bases, there was a span of 10 bases. The CDR3 here is CASSLPGSAYEQYF. CDR3 DNA sequence: TGTGCCAGCAGTTTACCGGGAAGTGCCTACGAGCAGTACTTC.